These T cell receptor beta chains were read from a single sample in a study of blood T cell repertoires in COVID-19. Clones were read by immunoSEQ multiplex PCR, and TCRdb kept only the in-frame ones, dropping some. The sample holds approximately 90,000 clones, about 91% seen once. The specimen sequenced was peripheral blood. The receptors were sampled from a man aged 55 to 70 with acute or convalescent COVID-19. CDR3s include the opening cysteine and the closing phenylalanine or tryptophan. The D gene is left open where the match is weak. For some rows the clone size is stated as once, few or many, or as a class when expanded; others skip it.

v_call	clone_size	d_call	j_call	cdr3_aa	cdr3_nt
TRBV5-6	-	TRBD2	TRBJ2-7	CASSPSRLAGSYEQYF	TGTGCCAGCAGCCCATCACGACTAGCGGGGTCCTACGAGCAGTACTTC
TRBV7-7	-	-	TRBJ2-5	CASSSGQTLQETQYF	TGTGCCAGCAGCTCTGGACAGACCTTACAAGAGACCCAGTACTTC
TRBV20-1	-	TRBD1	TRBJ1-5	CSASGQGDQPQHF	TGCAGTGCTAGTGGACAGGGGGATCAGCCCCAGCATTTT
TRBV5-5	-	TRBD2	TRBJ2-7	CASSLVGSGSYEQYF	TGTGCCAGCAGCTTGGTAGGTAGCGGGTCCTACGAGCAGTACTTC
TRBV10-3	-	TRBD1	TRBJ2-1	CAISETGTGSDEQFF	TGTGCCATCAGTGAAACCGGGACAGGTTCTGATGAGCAGTTCTTC
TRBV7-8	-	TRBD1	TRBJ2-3	CASSFGQGAVASTDTQYF	TGTGCCAGCAGCTTTGGACAGGGAGCGGTAGCTAGCACAGATACGCAGTATTTT
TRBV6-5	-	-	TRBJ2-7	CASSYAQNDYEQYF	TGTGCCAGCAGTTACGCCCAGAATGACTACGAGCAGTACTTC
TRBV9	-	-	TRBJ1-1	CASSVATTDEKAFF	TGTGCCAGCAGCGTAGCTACAACAGATGAAAAAGCTTTCTTT
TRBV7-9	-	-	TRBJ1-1	CASSPDTNTEAFF	TGTGCCAGCAGCCCGGACACAAACACTGAAGCTTTCTTT
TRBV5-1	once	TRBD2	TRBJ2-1	CASSLEGLASGSFLTYNEQFF	TGCGCCAGCAGCTTGGAGGGCTTGGCTAGCGGGAGTTTCCTGACCTACAATGAGCAGTTCTTC
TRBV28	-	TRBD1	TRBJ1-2	CASSPTRTGGGYGYTF	TGTGCCAGCAGTCCCACTCGGACAGGGGGCGGCTATGGCTACACCTTC
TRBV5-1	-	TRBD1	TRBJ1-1	CASNRRTGGKNTEAFF	TGCGCCAGCAACAGAAGGACAGGGGGTAAAAACACTGAAGCTTTCTTT
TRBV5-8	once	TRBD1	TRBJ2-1	CASSSGTGGYNEQFF	TGTGCCAGCAGCTCCGGGACAGGGGGATACAATGAGCAGTTCTTC
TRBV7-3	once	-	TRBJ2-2	CASSAYPGSRTGELFF	TGTGCCAGCAGCGCCTATCCGGGAAGCAGGACCGGGGAGCTGTTTTTT
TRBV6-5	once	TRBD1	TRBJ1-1	CASSPGGFTEAFF	TGTGCCAGCAGCCCAGGGGGCTTCACTGAAGCTTTCTTT